The clone carrying this T cell receptor beta chain was counted a single time. Its antigen remains unknown. Germline V CDR1 and CDR2: KGHSH, LQKENI. The CDR3 loop spans 16 amino acids. V lost 3 bases, J lost 0 bases, and 8 bases stayed unmatched. The source of the sample is a study of cytomegalovirus exposure and HLA in healthy donors. General observations from the study: The study reported that TCR beta sequences accurately predicted HLA-A and HLA-B alleles in most subjects. When analyzed later, the rates of TCR association showed variation by HLA locus, with DRB1 the most and HLA-C the fewest. Analysis performed later showed TCR beta chains linked to HLA being more clonally expanded than equally common others.

It was with 60 Vbeta and 13 Jbeta primers that the PCR ran. Sequencing was performed with immunoSEQ multiplex PCR; in TCRdb, only in-frame clones are kept and a portion is missing. The profile shows roughly 110,000 clones, 82% of them singletons. V and J are TRBV18 and TRBJ2-7, with 7 bases lining up with TRBD2. Sequenced: PBMCs. This clonotype was sampled from a man aged 30 to 45 in good health and CMV-seropositive. CDR3 in amino acids: CASSPLGTKSSYEQYF. The CDR3 DNA is TGTGCCAGCTCACCGCTAGGGACTAAGAGCTCCTACGAGCAGTACTTC.